A single sample gave rise to the 27 T cell receptor beta chains below, sequenced in a study of cytomegalovirus exposure and HLA in healthy donors. Generated by immunoSEQ multiplex PCR, the TCRdb table keeps only in-frame clones and is missing some. The table shows roughly 220,000 clones, with approximately 88% occurring only once. The material sequenced was PBMCs. These receptors were collected from a woman aged 30 to 39 in good health and CMV-seropositive.

The V call is TRBV19, the J call TRBJ1-5, with a weak D call TRBD1 (6 bases). CDR3 length equals 16 residues. V was clipped by 3 bases and J by 7 bases, with 19 bases between them. Germline CDR1 reads LNHDA; CDR2 reads SQIVND (reference sequence). CDR3 loop: CASSIIQGRSEQPQHF. Here the CDR3 DNA reads TGTGCCAGTAGTATTATTCAGGGGAGGTCGGAACAGCCCCAGCATTTT.

The chain uses TRBV5-6 and TRBJ1-1; D gene ambiguous. The CDR3 has 11 residues. The germline V gene encodes CDR1 SGHDT and CDR2 YYEEEE. Between the trimmed V and J ends, which lost 1 base and 6 bases, there was a span of 4 bases. The CDR3 protein is CASSLQAEAFF. As DNA, the CDR3 is TGTGCCAGCAGCTTGCAAGCTGAAGCTTTCTTT.

The chain employs TRBV5-1 and TRBJ2-7, with 7 bases aligning to TRBD1. V gave up 8 bases and J gave up 0 bases; unmatched junction bases: 8. The CDR3 runs to 14 residues. Germline loops: CDR1 SGHRS, CDR2 YFSETQ. As DNA, the CDR3 is TGCGCCAGTCGGGACAGACCGATCTCCTACGAGCAGTACTTC. Residues: CASRDRPISYEQYF.

The rearrangement joins TRBV29-1 to TRBJ2-2; no clear D gene. V was pared by 2 bases and J by 2 bases, with 3 bases between. This CDR3 comprises 12 residues. The V gene's germline CDR1 is SQVTM and CDR2 ANQGSEA. CDR3 DNA sequence: TGCAGCGTTGAAATAAACACCGGGGAGCTGTTTTTT. Translation: CSVEINTGELFF.

This clone was seen more than once but under ten times. The same CDR3 also results from other DNA sequences found in this sample. This sequence joins TRBV30 and TRBJ1-5; D gene unclear. Trimming cost V 0 bases and J 4 bases, with 7 bases left between them. Germline V gives CDR1 GTSNPN, CDR2 SVGIG (reference sequence). The CDR3 is made up of 13 amino acids. In nucleotides, the CDR3 is TGTGCCTGGAGTGTTGAATCGAATCAGCCCCAGCATTTT. Translated, it gives CAWSVESNQPQHF.

This chain uses TRBV5-1 with TRBJ2-7, with D maybe TRBD2 (6 bases). The length of the CDR3 is 14 residues. V gave up 7 bases and J gave up 1 base, with 15 bases separating them. Looked up from germline, CDR1 is SGHRS and CDR2 is YFSETQ. CDR3 in amino acids: CASGEDVTSYEQYF. CDR3 nucleotide sequence: TGCGCCAGCGGGGAGGACGTTACTTCCTACGAGCAGTACTTC. Looking up the rest from reference TRBV5-1 and TRBJ2-7 gives the full variable domain: KAGVTQTPRYLIKTRGQQVTLSCSPISGHRSVSWYQQTPGQGLQFLFEYFSETQRNKGNFPGRFSGRQFSNSRSEMNVSTLELGDSALYLCASGEDVTSYEQYFGPGTRLTVT.

The genes are TRBV28 and TRBJ1-1, with 7 bases identical to TRBD1. Losses at the gene ends were 6 bases for V and 1 base for J; bases not matched to a gene: 14. Germline CDR1 reads MDHEN; CDR2 reads SYDVKM. The CDR3 is made up of 17 amino acids. The DNA of the CDR3 is TGTGCCAGCAGCTTCAACTACAGGGGCGCGAGGAACACTGAAGCTTTCTTT. Translated, it gives CASSFNYRGARNTEAFF.

J is TRBJ1-2 and V is TRBV5-6; perhaps TRBD1 as D (6 bases). V dropped 0 bases and J dropped 3 bases, with 9 bases sitting between them. CDR3 length: 14 amino acids. The germline V gene encodes CDR1 SGHDT and CDR2 YYEEEE. CDR3 region: CASSLAQGDYGYTF. The CDR3 bases are TGTGCCAGCAGCTTGGCACAGGGAGACTATGGCTACACCTTC.

J is TRBJ2-5 and V is TRBV7-6; D not resolved. Germline CDR1 SGHVS, CDR2 FNYEAQ. The CDR3 length is 15 residues. Deletions cut 1 base from V and 0 bases from J, with 9 bases between. The CDR3 DNA reads TGTGCCAGCAGCTTAGTTCCGGTATACCAAGAGACCCAGTACTTC. The encoded protein is CASSLVPVYQETQYF.

The chain links TRBV9 to TRBJ2-7; 7 nucleotides match TRBD1. Germline V gene sequence: CDR1 SGDLS, CDR2 YYNGEE. The CDR3 totals 15 residues. V shed 3 bases and J 0 bases; nucleotides not matched to a gene: 6. CDR3 amino acids: CASSDSRDSSYEQYF. Here the CDR3 DNA reads TGTGCCAGCAGCGACAGCCGGGACAGCTCCTACGAGCAGTACTTC.

This clone was seen more than once but under ten times. The J gene is TRBJ1-5, the V gene TRBV6-5; no firm D call. CDR3 length: 14 amino acids. V was trimmed by 6 bases and J by 5 bases, leaving 14 bases between them. Germline V gives CDR1 MNHEY, CDR2 SVGAGI. CDR3 DNA: TGTGCCAGCAGGGGTCAATACAACGATCAGCCCCAGCATTTT. It is translated as CASRGQYNDQPQHF.

The chain uses TRBV30 and TRBJ2-7; no definite D call. Germline loops: CDR1 GTSNPN, CDR2 SVGIG (reference sequence). Trimming stripped 8 bases from V and 7 bases from J, with 24 bases between. The CDR3 contains 14 residues. The CDR3 DNA reads as TGTGCCGGCCGCGAGGCTAGTCAATTTAAGGAGCAGTACTTC. This translates into CAGREASQFKEQYF.

This chain links TRBV7-9 with TRBJ2-2; D is unresolved. Trimming left V 5 bases short and J 0 bases short, with 13 bases between. The germline V gene encodes CDR1 SEHNR and CDR2 FQNEAQ (reference sequence). This CDR3 has 16 residues. DNA of the CDR3: TGTGCCAGCAGCCGCCCGAAAAGTGCGAACACCGGGGAGCTGTTTTTT. This encodes CASSRPKSANTGELFF.

V usage is TRBV11-2 and J usage is TRBJ2-3; 10 bases line up with TRBD2. After removal of 5 bases from V and 4 bases from J, the junction contained 9 bases not matched to a gene. The germline gives CDR1 SGHAT, CDR2 FQNNGV. The CDR3 totals 16 residues. This CDR3 reads CASSTRLAGDSDTQYF. As DNA, the CDR3 is TGTGCCAGCAGCACCCGACTAGCGGGTGATTCAGATACGCAGTATTTT.

This chain joins TRBV18 and TRBJ2-7; a possible D gene is TRBD2 (5 bases). V lost 8 bases, J lost 3 bases, and 17 bases lay in between. Germline loops: CDR1 KGHSH, CDR2 LQKENI. This CDR3 region has 14 residues. CDR3 sequence reads: CASAASTDYYEQYF. The CDR3 nucleotides read TGTGCCAGCGCAGCTTCGACCGACTACTACGAGCAGTACTTC.

The genes are TRBV7-3 and TRBJ2-1, with D tentatively TRBD2 (6 bases). The CDR3 runs to 15 residues. Germline V gene sequence: CDR1 SGHTA, CDR2 FQGTGA. Trimming pared 5 bases from V and 9 bases from J, leaving 20 bases between. In DNA form, the CDR3 reads TGTGCCAGCAGCCCCACTACCGGGAGAGGAGGTGAGCAGTTCTTC. Encoded protein: CASSPTTGRGGEQFF.

This clone was observed a few times. J is TRBJ2-2 and V is TRBV19, with 9 bases lining up with TRBD1. The germline gives CDR1 LNHDA, CDR2 SQIVND (reference sequence). This CDR3 has 15 residues. Trimming took 4 bases from V and 7 from J; bases not matched to a gene: 7. The CDR3 DNA sequence: TGTGCCAGTAGTACACCGGGACAGGGCATCGGGGAGCTGTTTTTT. Translating it yields CASSTPGQGIGELFF. The complete variable domain, with remaining parts taken from reference TRBV19 and TRBJ2-2, reads DGGITQSPKYLFRKEGQNVTLSCEQNLNHDAMYWYRQDPGQGLRLIYYSQIVNDFQKGDIAEGYSVSREKKESFPLTVTSAQKNPTAFYLCASSTPGQGIGELFFGEGSRLTVL.

The rearrangement joins TRBV11-3 to TRBJ2-2; TRBD2 aligns across 10 bases. The CDR3 contains 17 residues. Germline trimming cut 0 bases from V and 7 bases from J; bases unmatched to any gene: 8. Germline V lookup: CDR1 SGHNT, CDR2 YENEEA. CDR3 in DNA: TGTGCCAGCAGCTTAGAACGCCTAGCGGGAGTGAACGGGGAGCTGTTTTTT. This gives the protein CASSLERLAGVNGELFF.

For the CDR3, the DNA is TGTGCCAGCAGTTCCAACCTCGGACAGGGGAATGGCTACACCTTC. This gives the protein CASSSNLGQGNGYTF. The chain couples TRBV27 to TRBJ1-2; 9 bases match TRBD1. V gave up 4 bases and J gave up 6 bases; unmatched junction bases: 9. Germline CDR1 reads MNHEY; CDR2 reads SMNVEV (reference sequence). This CDR3 is 15 amino acids long.

The chain is built from TRBV18 and TRBJ1-2; unclear D gene. Germline assignment: CDR1 KGHSH and CDR2 LQKENI. This CDR3 comprises 14 residues. V was trimmed by 3 bases and J by 4 bases, leaving 12 bases between them. CDR3 coding DNA: TGTGCCAGCTCACCCAGGACGGCTTCCTATGGCTACACCTTC. Its translation is CASSPRTASYGYTF.

The J gene is TRBJ1-5, the V gene TRBV15; 7 bases are shared with TRBD1. Germline V gene data show CDR1 as LNHNV and CDR2 as YYDKDF (reference sequence). This CDR3 spans 14 amino acids. Germline trimming cut 0 bases from V and 5 bases from J; bases unmatched to any gene: 1. CDR3 nucleotide sequence: TGTGCCACCAGCAGAGACAGGGGGGATCAGCCCCAGCATTTT. Translated, it gives CATSRDRGDQPQHF.

This chain joins TRBV21-1 and TRBJ2-7; the table's D call, TRBD2, has no DNA check behind it. TRBV21-1 is an annotated pseudogene. The CDR3 runs 15 residues. CDR3 nucleotides: TGTGCCAGCAGCAGATTTGGACGGTCGGCGGGCGAGCAGTACTTC. This codes for CASSRFGRSAGEQYF.

In this sample, this clone turned up once. The rearrangement links TRBV6-5 to TRBJ1-1; D uncertain. The V and J ends lost 5 bases and 4 bases respectively, with 8 bases between them. This CDR3 has 12 residues. Germline CDR1 MNHEY, CDR2 SVGAGI. CDR3 nucleotides: TGTGCCAGCAGTGAGTGGGGCACTGAAGCTTTCTTT. It yields the protein CASSEWGTEAFF.

The genes are TRBV5-6 and TRBJ1-3; possible D gene TRBD1, 6 bases. CDR3 length equals 16 residues. Germline V gene data show CDR1 as SGHDT and CDR2 as YYEEEE. V lost 3 bases and J lost 0, with 13 bases in between. CDR3 sequence (DNA): TGTGCCAGCAGCTCCACAGGGTTTCACTCTGGAAACACCATATATTTT. Its translation is CASSSTGFHSGNTIYF.

This rearrangement joins TRBV9 to TRBJ1-5; TRBD1 matches at 9 bases. Unmatched junction bases numbered 6, after V lost 5 bases and J lost 3 bases. Per the germline V gene, CDR1 is SGDLS and CDR2 is YYNGEE. This CDR3 has 15 amino acids. The DNA for the CDR3 is TGTGCCAGCAGTGCGGGACAGGGCCTCAATCAGCCCCAGCATTTT. This translates into CASSAGQGLNQPQHF. Drawing the rest from reference TRBV9 and TRBJ1-5, the complete variable domain is DSGVTQTPKHLITATGQRVTLRCSPRSGDLSVYWYQQSLDQGLQFLIQYYNGEERAKGNILERFSAQQFPDLHSELNLSSLELGDSALYFCASSAGQGLNQPQHFGDGTRLSIL.

V usage is TRBV7-2 and J usage is TRBJ2-7; D possibly corresponds to TRBD1 (6 bases). The ends were cut back, 8 bases at V and 2 bases at J, with 19 bases in the middle. CDR3 length: 15 residues. Germline assignment: CDR1 SGHTA and CDR2 FQGNSA. CDR3 region: CASSSDPGVTYEQYF. Written as DNA, the CDR3 is TGTGCCAGCTCCTCCGACCCAGGGGTTACCTACGAGCAGTACTTC. Full variable domain (remainder filled in from reference TRBV7-2 and TRBJ2-7): GAGVSQSPSNKVTEKGKDVELRCDPISGHTALYWYRQSLGQGLEFLIYFQGNSAPDKSGLPSDRFSAERTGGSVSTLTIQRTQQEDSAVYLCASSSDPGVTYEQYFGPGTRLTVT.

This chain uses TRBV27 with TRBJ2-5; D not resolved. Germline lookup yields CDR1 MNHEY and CDR2 SMNVEV (reference sequence). The ends were cut back, 3 bases at V and 2 bases at J, with 10 bases in the middle. There are 14 residues in the CDR3. The DNA for the CDR3 is TGTGCCAGCAGTTTCAATCGCAGACAAGAGACCCAGTACTTC. Amino acids: CASSFNRRQETQYF.